This T cell receptor beta chain was retrieved from a study of blood T cell repertoires in COVID-19 (dated by TCRdb to between 2020 and 2021). About the study as a whole: Samples covering the acute and convalescent phases of COVID-19 were provided by collaborators in the United States, Italy and Spain. Samples came from the ongoing ImmuneRACE study (first 160 participants) plus 1,254 subjects from 6 global collaborators. A de-identified subject ID, COVID-19 status, age in years and sex were almost always included in the sample metadata. The repertoires were released in a freely available public database intended as a resource for research on the immune response to SARS-CoV-2. HLA class I and class II types, where available, came from metadata supplied by the sample provider rather than from assay-based typing. Deeply sampled blood TCRbeta repertoires from subjects exposed to, actively infected with, or recovered from COVID-19 were included in the dataset. The material from the prospective study consisted of cDNA or gDNA derived from T cells, B-cell-depleted T cells, or PBMCs.

V and J are truncated by 4 bases and 0 bases respectively, leaving an intervening sequence of 16 bases. Including the terminal cysteine and phenylalanine, the CDR3 comprises 16 residues. Only the CDR3 part of the read is kept: 48 bases, read in frame from the first base. According to the germline V gene, CDR1 reads SGHRS and CDR2 reads YFSETQ. The paper's findings and limits, for the study overall: The amount of clinical and demographic metadata varied by source and participant and was provided uncurated.

About this clone: What antigen it recognizes has not been identified. No much larger clone is present one base from it, and per-base qualities are unavailable.

In the prospective study, participants were roughly 18 to 95 years old, resided in under 30 geographic areas of the United States, and were enrolled through a virtual design. Cohort assignment in the prospective study relied on participant-reported clinical history from a screening survey and a study questionnaire. Recovered participants in ImmuneRACE Cohort 3 were defined by two consecutive negative NP/OP PCR tests, clearance by a healthcare professional, or resolution of symptoms. In the prospective study, mobile phlebotomists collected whole blood, serum and a nasopharyngeal or oropharyngeal swab from each participant. Additional blood draws and questionnaires over a roughly two-month period could optionally be provided by prospective study participants. Before DNA extraction, prospective study blood samples were shipped either frozen or at room temperature. The immunoSEQ Assay, a bias-controlled multiplex PCR, was used to amplify TCRbeta CDR3 regions from genomic DNA. In the authors' own workflow: The number of nucleated cells in each sample was estimated by amplification of reference gene primers within the assay. To quantify the absolute abundance of each unique TCRbeta CDR3 rearrangement, sequence reads were collapsed and filtered. Productive Simpson clonality was computed per sample as the square root of Simpson's diversity index over productive rearrangements. TCRdb carries this immuneACCESS record with in-frame sequences only. Its versions omit some clonotypes, under half of them owing to an unresolved V gene in the studies checked, with the rest unexplained. V and J calls and clone size follow that table, whereas D and trimming were derived from the DNA. The table for this sample lists 110,000 to 150,000 clones; more than 75% of them were counted only once. Of the sample, 6% falls within the top ten clones.

This sequence was found in a woman between 45 and 60 years old who had recovered from COVID-19. The source material was PBMCs or T cells enriched from blood (not recorded which). The rearranged chain carries TRBV5-1 and TRBJ1-1; 5 matching bases give a weak D call of TRBD1. The sequenced DNA: TGCGCCAGCAGCCCCCCCCGGGGGGGACTGAACACTGAAGCTTTCTTT. The resulting protein is CASSPPRGGLNTEAFF.